The 10 T cell receptor beta chains reported below all come from one sample, sequenced in a study of T cell responses to AZD1222 COVID-19 vaccine. The assay was immunoSEQ multiplex PCR, and TCRdb's table has in-frame clones only and misses some. The sample consists of about 97,000 clones, more than 85% of them appearing once. The sequenced sample was peripheral blood, obtained on day 0 of AZD1222 vaccination. These receptors originate from an adult in good health.

This chain connects TRBV5-1 to TRBJ2-7; D not certain. V dropped 4 bases and J dropped 2 bases, with 10 bases sitting between them. The CDR3 length is 13 residues. Germline V gene data show CDR1 as SGHRS and CDR2 as YFSETQ. The chain's CDR3 is CASSPRVTYEQYF. In DNA, the CDR3 is TGCGCCAGCAGCCCTCGGGTGACCTACGAGCAGTACTTC.

The CDR3 sequence: CASSLASGGTNYGYTF. CDR3 nucleotide sequence: TGTGCCAGCAGCTTGGCTTCAGGGGGGACGAACTATGGCTACACCTTC. The rearrangement joins TRBV5-5 to TRBJ1-2; 7 bases match TRBD1. From germline, CDR1 is SGHKS and CDR2 YYEKEE (reference sequence). V lost 0 bases, J lost 2 bases, and 7 bases stayed unmatched. The CDR3 spans 16 residues.

The rearrangement joins TRBV9 to TRBJ2-2; 7 nucleotides line up with TRBD2. V trimming: 4 bases; J trimming: 5 bases; junction bases outside the gene matches: 2. This CDR3 is built from 13 residues. Germline CDR1 and CDR2: SGDLS and YYNGEE. The CDR3 reads CASSPGGTGELFF. In DNA, the CDR3 is TGTGCCAGCAGCCCCGGGGGGACCGGGGAGCTGTTTTTT.

This clone occurred once. The CDR3 DNA follows: TGTGCCAGCAGTTTAGGGCCACCGCGGCCCCAGCATTTT. This codes for CASSLGPPRPQHF. This sequence joins TRBV12-3 or TRBV12-4 and TRBJ1-5; D remains unclear. Trimming shortened V by 1 base and J by 9 bases, and 10 bases separated the two germline ends. The CDR3 consists of 13 residues.

The V and J genes are TRBV4-3 and TRBJ1-4; 7 bases are shared with TRBD1. The V gene end was trimmed by 1 base and the J gene end by 6 bases; junction bases not matched to a gene: 2. The CDR3 is 14 residues long. Germline-derived CDR1 and CDR2 are LGHNA and YSLEER. The CDR3 bases are TGCGCCAGCAGCCAAGGAGGGACAGATGAAAAACTGTTTTTT. Translating it yields CASSQGGTDEKLFF.

The V gene is TRBV19, the J gene TRBJ2-7, with 7 positions matching TRBD1. There are 16 residues in the CDR3. Per the germline V gene, CDR1 is LNHDA and CDR2 is SQIVND (reference sequence). V trimming: 5 bases; J trimming: 7 bases; junction bases outside the gene matches: 17. The CDR3 DNA reads TGTGCCAGTAGTCCAAACAGGGGATTGGGTCTGAGGGAGCAGTACTTC. Protein sequence: CASSPNRGLGLREQYF.

In this sample, this clone turned up once. V usage is TRBV5-4 and J usage is TRBJ1-1; D is perhaps TRBD1 (6 bases). Per germline, CDR1 SGHNT and CDR2 YYREEE (reference sequence). The length of the CDR3 is 14 residues. Trimming took off 6 bases at V and 0 bases at J, with 12 bases between the two ends. The CDR3 spells CASMGANMNTEAFF. CDR3 coding DNA: TGTGCCAGCATGGGGGCTAACATGAACACTGAAGCTTTCTTT. The variable domain in full, completed from reference TRBV5-4 and TRBJ1-1, reads ETGVTQSPTHLIKTRGQQVTLRCSSQSGHNTVSWYQQALGQGPQFIFQYYREEENGRGNFPPRFSGLQFPNYSSELNVNALELDDSALYLCASMGANMNTEAFFGQGTRLTVV.

The CDR3 DNA reads TGTGCCAGCAGCCAAGATTGGGCCTATGGCTACACCTTC. Translated, it gives CASSQDWAYGYTF. The chain combines TRBV3-1 (or the pseudogene TRBV3-2) with TRBJ1-2, with D uncertain. The V end lost 0 bases, the J end lost 4 bases, and 6 bases lay between the germline ends. The germline V gene has CDR1 LGHDT and CDR2 YNNKEL (reference sequence). CDR3 size: 13 residues.

The rearrangement links TRBV7-2 to TRBJ1-1; D remains ambiguous. Germline V gene sequence: CDR1 SGHTA, CDR2 FQGNSA. The V and J ends lost 4 bases and 6 bases respectively, with 15 bases between them. This CDR3 contains 14 residues. The CDR3 sequence is CASSSWGAGAEAFF. DNA of the CDR3: TGTGCCAGCAGCTCCTGGGGTGCCGGGGCTGAAGCTTTCTTT. Full variable domain (missing parts from reference TRBV7-2 and TRBJ1-1): GAGVSQSPSNKVTEKGKDVELRCDPISGHTALYWYRQSLGQGLEFLIYFQGNSAPDKSGLPSDRFSAERTGGSVSTLTIQRTQQEDSAVYLCASSSWGAGAEAFFGQGTRLTVV.

The V call is TRBV11-2, the J call TRBJ2-7; TRBD2 matches 8 bases. This CDR3 comprises 17 residues. Per germline, CDR1 SGHAT and CDR2 FQNNGV. V lost 4 bases to trimming and J lost 1 base; unmatched junction nucleotides: 12. CDR3 sequence: CASSSLIGLARSYEQYF. The CDR3 DNA is TGTGCCAGCAGCTCCCTGATCGGACTAGCTAGATCCTACGAGCAGTACTTC. Filled out from reference TRBV11-2 and TRBJ2-7, the complete variable domain reads EAGVAQSPRYKIIEKRQSVAFWCNPISGHATLYWYQQILGQGPKLLIQFQNNGVVDDSQLPKDRFSAERLKGVDSTLKIQPAKLEDSAVYLCASSSLIGLARSYEQYFGPGTRLTVT.